The T cell receptor beta chain described here comes from a study of spatial heterogeneity in lung cancer. Whole-study context: Beta-chain sequences were consistently detected more often than alpha-chain sequences. Study-wide findings and caveats: The study found ubiquitous expanded tumor TCRs in blood more at resection than follow-up.

Single TCR cDNA molecules each had their own unique molecular identifier. Via MiXCR, TCRdb re-called the 5' RACE reads, giving one row per CDR3 protein. The sample holds 95,000 or so distinct CDR3 sequences, around 9% seen once. Indicated time point: sample taken at primary tumor resection. No cell sorting; template was whole RNA from tumor, lung tissue or PBMC. Donors were 55 to 75 untreated early-stage non-small cell lung cancer patients. A note on this clonotype: What it binds is unknown.

The TCR was taken from a male donor with early-stage non-small cell lung cancer. Sequenced here: PBMCs, sampled at surgery.

CDR3 nucleotides: TGCGCCAGCAGCCAAGATTGGGGAGGAGATACGCAGTATTTT. Its protein product is CASSQDWGGDTQYF. This chain connects TRBV4-3 to TRBJ2-3; D is perhaps TRBD2 (6 bases). This CDR3 is 14 amino acids long. CDR1 is LGHNA, CDR2 YSLEER, per germline. Trimming shortened V by 0 bases and J by 5 bases, and 9 bases separated the two germline ends.